This T cell receptor (beta chain) originates from a study of T-cell memory formation after mild COVID-19. Study background: Each donor largely had its own TCR clusters.

Trimming cost V 0 bases and J 0 bases; bases outside gene matches: 10. Germline V gene lookup returns CDR1 LGHNA and CDR2 YNFKEQ. This CDR3 is 19 amino acids long. Findings of the study overall: In pre-infection memory, a portion of responding clones appeared, which suggested that cross-reactive memory joined.

TCRdb passed the 5' RACE reads through MiXCR, listing each CDR3 protein once. The sample consists of 450,000 or so distinct CDR3 sequences, around 25% of them appearing once. To note about this clonotype: As yet, its antigen is unknown.

The J gene is TRBJ2-2, the V gene TRBV4-2; 7 bases are shared with TRBD2. The TCR was taken from an adult woman who had mild COVID-19 (a few samples of this study predate the infection). Cell type and time point are not known. The sequencing sample was made of PBMCs or a T cell subset sorted from them (not recorded which). The CDR3 protein is CASSQDLGVSGANTGELFF. CDR3 DNA: TGTGCCAGCAGCCAAGATCTAGGAGTCAGCGGGGCGAACACCGGGGAGCTGTTTTTT.